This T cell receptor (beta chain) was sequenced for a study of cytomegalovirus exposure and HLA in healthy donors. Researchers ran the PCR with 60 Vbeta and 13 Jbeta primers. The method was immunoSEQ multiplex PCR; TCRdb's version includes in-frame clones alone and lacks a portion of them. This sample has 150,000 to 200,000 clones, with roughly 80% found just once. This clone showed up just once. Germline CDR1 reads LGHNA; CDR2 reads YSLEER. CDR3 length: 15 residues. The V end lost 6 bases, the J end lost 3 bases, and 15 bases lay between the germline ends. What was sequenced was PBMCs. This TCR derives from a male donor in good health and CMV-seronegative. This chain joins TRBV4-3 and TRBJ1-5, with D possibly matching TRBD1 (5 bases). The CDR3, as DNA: TGCGCCAGCAGTGTAGTCCAGGGCTACAATCAGCCCCAGCATTTT. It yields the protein CASSVVQGYNQPQHF.